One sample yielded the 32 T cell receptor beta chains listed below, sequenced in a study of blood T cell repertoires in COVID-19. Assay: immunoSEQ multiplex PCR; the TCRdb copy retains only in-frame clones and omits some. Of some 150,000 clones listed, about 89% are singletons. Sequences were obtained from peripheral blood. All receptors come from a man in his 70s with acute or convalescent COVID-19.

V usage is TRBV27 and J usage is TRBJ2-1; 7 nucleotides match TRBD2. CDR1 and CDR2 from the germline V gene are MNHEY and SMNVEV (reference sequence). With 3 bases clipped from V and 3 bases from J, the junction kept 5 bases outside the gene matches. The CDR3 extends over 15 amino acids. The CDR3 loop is CASSLAGDLYNEQFF. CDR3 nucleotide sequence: TGTGCCAGCAGTTTGGCGGGGGACCTCTACAATGAGCAGTTCTTC.

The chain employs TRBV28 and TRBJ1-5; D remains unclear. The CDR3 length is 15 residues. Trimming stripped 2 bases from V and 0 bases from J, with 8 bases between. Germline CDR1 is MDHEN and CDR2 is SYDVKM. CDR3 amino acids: CASSLGGISNQPQHF. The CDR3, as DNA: TGTGCCAGCAGTTTAGGCGGGATTAGCAATCAGCCCCAGCATTTT.

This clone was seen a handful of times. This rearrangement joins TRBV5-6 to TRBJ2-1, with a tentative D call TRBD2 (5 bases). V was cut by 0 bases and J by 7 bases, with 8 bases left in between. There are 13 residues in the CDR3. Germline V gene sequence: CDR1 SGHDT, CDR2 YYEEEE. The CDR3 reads CASSLAGVNEQFF. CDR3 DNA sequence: TGTGCCAGCAGCTTGGCCGGGGTAAATGAGCAGTTCTTC.

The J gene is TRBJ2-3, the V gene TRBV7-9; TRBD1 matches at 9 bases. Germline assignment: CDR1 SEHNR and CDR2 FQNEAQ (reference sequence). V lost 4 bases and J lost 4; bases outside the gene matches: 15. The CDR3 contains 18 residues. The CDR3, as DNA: TGTGCCAGCAGCTCTTACAGGGGGCAGGGCCCCTTGGCAGATACGCAGTATTTT. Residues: CASSSYRGQGPLADTQYF.

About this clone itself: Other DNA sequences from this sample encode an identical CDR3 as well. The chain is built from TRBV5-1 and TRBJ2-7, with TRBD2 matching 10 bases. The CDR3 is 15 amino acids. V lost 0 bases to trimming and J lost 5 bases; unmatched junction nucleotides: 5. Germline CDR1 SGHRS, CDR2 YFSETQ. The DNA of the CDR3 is TGCGCCAGCAGCTTGGAAGGGCTAGCGGGAGACGAGCAGTACTTC. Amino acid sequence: CASSLEGLAGDEQYF.

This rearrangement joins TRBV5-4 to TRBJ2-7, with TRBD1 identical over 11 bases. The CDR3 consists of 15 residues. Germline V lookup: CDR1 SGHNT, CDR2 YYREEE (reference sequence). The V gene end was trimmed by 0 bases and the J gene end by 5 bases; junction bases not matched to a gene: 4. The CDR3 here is CASSLGGTGGNEQYF. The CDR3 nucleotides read TGTGCCAGCAGCTTGGGTGGGACAGGGGGGAACGAGCAGTACTTC.

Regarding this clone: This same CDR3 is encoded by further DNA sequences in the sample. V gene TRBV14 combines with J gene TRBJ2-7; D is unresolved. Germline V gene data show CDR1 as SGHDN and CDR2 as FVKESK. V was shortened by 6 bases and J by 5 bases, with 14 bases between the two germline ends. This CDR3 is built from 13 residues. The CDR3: CASSSVTADEQYF. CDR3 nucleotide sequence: TGTGCCAGCAGTTCTGTCACGGCGGACGAGCAGTACTTC.

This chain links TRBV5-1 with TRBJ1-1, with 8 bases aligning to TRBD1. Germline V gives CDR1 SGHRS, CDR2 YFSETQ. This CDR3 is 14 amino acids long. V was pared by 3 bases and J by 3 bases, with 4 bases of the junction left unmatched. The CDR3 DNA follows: TGCGCCAGCAGCTCCGGGACAGGATACACTGAAGCTTTCTTT. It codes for CASSSGTGYTEAFF.

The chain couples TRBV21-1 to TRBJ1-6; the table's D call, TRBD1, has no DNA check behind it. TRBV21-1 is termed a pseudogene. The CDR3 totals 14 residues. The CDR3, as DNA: TGTGCCAGCAGGGGGCCCCAGGGTTTGAGACCCCTCCACTTT. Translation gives CASRGPQGLRPLHF.

The CDR3, as DNA: TGTGCCAGCAGTTCCAGGGGGATGAACACTGAAGCTTTCTTT. It translates to CASSSRGMNTEAFF. The genes are TRBV7-3 and TRBJ1-1; the match to TRBD1 covers 7 bases. Unmatched junction bases numbered 4, after V lost 6 bases and J lost 0 bases. The CDR3 spans 14 residues. CDR1 and CDR2 from the germline V gene are SGHTA and FQGTGA.

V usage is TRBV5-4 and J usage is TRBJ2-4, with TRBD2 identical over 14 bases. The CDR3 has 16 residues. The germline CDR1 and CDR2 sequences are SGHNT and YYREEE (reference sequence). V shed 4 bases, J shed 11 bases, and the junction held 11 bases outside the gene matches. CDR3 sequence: CASSNAGTSGSVVQYF. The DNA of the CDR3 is TGTGCCAGCAGCAACGCCGGGACTAGCGGGAGTGTAGTTCAGTACTTC.

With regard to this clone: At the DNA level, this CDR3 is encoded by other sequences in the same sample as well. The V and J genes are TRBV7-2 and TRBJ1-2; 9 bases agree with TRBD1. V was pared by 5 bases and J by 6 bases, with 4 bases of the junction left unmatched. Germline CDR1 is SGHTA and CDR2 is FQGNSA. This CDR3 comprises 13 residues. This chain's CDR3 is CASSPRTGDGYTF. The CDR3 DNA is TGTGCCAGCAGCCCCAGGACAGGGGATGGCTACACCTTC.

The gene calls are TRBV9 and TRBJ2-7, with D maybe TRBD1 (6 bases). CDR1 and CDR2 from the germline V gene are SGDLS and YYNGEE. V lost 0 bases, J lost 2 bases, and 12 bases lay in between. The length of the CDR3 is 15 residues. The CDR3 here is CASSVGAGAAYEQYF. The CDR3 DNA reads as TGTGCCAGCAGCGTAGGGGCAGGGGCGGCCTACGAGCAGTACTTC.

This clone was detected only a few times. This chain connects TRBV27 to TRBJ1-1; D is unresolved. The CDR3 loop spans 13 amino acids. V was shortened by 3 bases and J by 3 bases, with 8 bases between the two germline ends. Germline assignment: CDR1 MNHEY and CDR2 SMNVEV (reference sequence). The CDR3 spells CASSFSADTEAFF. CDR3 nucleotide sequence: TGTGCCAGCAGTTTTTCGGCGGACACTGAAGCTTTCTTT.

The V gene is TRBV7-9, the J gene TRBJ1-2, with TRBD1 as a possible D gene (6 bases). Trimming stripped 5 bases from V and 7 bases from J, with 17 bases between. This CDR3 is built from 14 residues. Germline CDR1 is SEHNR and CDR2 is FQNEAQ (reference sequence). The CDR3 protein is CASSLRTVISGYTF. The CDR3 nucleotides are TGTGCCAGCAGCCTTAGGACAGTCATTAGTGGCTACACCTTC.

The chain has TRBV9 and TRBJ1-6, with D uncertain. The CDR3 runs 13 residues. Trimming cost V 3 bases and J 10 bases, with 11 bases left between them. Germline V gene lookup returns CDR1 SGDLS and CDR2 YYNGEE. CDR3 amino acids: CASSADQKSPLHF. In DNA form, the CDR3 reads TGTGCCAGCAGCGCCGATCAGAAATCACCCCTCCACTTT.

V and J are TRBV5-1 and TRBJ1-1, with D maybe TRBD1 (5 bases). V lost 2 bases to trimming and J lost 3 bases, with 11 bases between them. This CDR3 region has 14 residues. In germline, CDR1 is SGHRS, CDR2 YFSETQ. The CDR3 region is CASSLTGSYTEAFF. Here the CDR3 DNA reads TGCGCCAGCAGCTTAACAGGATCTTACACTGAAGCTTTCTTT.

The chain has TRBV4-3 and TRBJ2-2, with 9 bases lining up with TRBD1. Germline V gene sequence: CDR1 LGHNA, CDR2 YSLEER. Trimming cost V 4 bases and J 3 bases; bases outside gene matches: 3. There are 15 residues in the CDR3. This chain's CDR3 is CASSPRQGDTGELFF. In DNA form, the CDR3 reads TGCGCCAGCAGCCCCCGACAGGGGGACACCGGGGAGCTGTTTTTT.

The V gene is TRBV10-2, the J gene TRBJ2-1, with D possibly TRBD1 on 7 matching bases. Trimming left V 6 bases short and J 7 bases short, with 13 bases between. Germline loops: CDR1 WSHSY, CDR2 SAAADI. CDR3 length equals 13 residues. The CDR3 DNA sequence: TGCGCCAGCAGGATCAGGGGGGAGAATGAGCAGTTCTTC. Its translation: CASRIRGENEQFF.

The CDR3 coding sequence is TGTGCCAGCAGCCCCCAGGGGGAAGGGAATGAGCAGTTCTTC. It codes for CASSPQGEGNEQFF. The rearrangement joins TRBV9 to TRBJ2-1; 7 bases map to TRBD1. Per the germline V gene, CDR1 is SGDLS and CDR2 is YYNGEE. The junction had 8 bases not matched to a gene; V was cut back by 4 bases and J by 7 bases. The CDR3 is 14 amino acids.

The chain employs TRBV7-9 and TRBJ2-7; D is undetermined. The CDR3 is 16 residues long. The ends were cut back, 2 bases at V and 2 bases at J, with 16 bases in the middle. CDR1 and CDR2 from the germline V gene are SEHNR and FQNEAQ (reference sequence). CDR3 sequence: CASSLPYLPGTYEQYF. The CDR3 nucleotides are TGTGCCAGCAGCTTACCCTACCTGCCAGGAACCTACGAGCAGTACTTC.

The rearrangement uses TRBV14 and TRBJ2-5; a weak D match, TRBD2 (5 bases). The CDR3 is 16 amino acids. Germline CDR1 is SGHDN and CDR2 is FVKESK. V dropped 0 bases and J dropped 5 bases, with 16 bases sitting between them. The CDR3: CASSQDQVGIRETQYF. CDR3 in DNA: TGTGCCAGCAGCCAAGACCAAGTCGGGATACGGGAGACCCAGTACTTC.

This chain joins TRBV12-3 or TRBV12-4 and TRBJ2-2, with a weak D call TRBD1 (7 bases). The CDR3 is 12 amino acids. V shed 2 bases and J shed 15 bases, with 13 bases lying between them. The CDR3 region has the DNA TGTGCCAGCAGTTTACCGGCAGGGGGGTTGTTTTTT. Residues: CASSLPAGGLFF.

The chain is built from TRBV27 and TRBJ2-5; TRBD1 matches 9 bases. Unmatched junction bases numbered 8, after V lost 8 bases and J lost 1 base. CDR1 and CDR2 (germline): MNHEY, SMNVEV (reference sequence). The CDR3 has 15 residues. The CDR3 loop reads CASRPGTGIQETQYF. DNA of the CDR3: TGTGCCAGCCGCCCCGGGACAGGGATCCAAGAGACCCAGTACTTC.

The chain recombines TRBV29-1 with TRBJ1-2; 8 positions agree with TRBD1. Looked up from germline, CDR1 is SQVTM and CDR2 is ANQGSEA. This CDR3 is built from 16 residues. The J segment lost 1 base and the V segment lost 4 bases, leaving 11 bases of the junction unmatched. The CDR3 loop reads CSVVESAGGRNYGYTF. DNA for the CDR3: TGCAGCGTTGTCGAGTCGGCAGGGGGCCGTAACTATGGCTACACCTTC.

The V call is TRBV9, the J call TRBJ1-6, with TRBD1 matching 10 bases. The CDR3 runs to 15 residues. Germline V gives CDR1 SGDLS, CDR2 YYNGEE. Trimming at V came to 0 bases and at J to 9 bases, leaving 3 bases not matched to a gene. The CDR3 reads CASSVGDRGGSPLHF. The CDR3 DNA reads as TGTGCCAGCAGCGTAGGGGACAGGGGTGGTTCACCCCTCCACTTT.

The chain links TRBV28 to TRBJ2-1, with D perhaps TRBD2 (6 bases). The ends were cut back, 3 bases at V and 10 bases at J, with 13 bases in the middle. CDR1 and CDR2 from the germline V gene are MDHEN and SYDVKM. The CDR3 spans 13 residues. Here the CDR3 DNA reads TGTGCCAGCAGTTTTTTCGGGAGTAGAGAGCAGTTCTTC. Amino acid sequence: CASSFFGSREQFF.

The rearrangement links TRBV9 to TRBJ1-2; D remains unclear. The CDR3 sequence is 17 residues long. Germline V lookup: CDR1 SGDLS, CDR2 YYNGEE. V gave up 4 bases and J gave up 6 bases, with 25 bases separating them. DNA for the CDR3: TGTGCCAGCAGCCCCCCGGCCGGGGTAGGAGGGTACCATGGCTACACCTTC. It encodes CASSPPAGVGGYHGYTF.

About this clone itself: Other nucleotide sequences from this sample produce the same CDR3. CDR3: CASSLGTGGYEQYF. CDR3 nucleotide sequence: TGCGCCAGCAGCTTGGGGACAGGGGGATACGAGCAGTACTTC. The rearrangement uses TRBV5-1 and TRBJ2-7, with 10 bases fitting TRBD1. There are 14 residues in the CDR3. Germline assignment: CDR1 SGHRS and CDR2 YFSETQ. V was pared by 0 bases and J by 4 bases, with 1 base of the junction left unmatched.

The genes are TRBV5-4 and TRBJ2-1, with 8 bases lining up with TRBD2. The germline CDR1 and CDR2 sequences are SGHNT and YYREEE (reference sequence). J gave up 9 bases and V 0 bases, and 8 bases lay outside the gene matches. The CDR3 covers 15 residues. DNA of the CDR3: TGTGCCAGCAGCTTGGATCCGGGAGGGGAGGCTGAGCAGTTCTTC. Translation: CASSLDPGGEAEQFF.

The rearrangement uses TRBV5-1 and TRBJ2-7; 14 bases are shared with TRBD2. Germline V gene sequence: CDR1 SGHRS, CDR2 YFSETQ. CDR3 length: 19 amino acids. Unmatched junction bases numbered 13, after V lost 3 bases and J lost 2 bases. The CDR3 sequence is CASSSIPGLAGVLTYEQYF. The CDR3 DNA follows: TGCGCCAGCAGCTCCATTCCGGGACTAGCGGGGGTTCTTACCTACGAGCAGTACTTC.

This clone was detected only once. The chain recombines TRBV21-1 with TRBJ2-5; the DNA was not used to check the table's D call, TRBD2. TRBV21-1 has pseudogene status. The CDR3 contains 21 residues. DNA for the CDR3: TGTGCCAGCAGCATATCCGGGGGCCGACTAGCGGGAGCGAGGAGGAGAGAGACCCAGTACTTC. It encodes CASSISGGRLAGARRRETQYF.